Below, one T cell receptor beta chain is given with its context. The target antigen is unknown. The study ran its PCR with 60 Vbeta and 13 Jbeta primers. Assay used: immunoSEQ multiplex PCR; TCRdb lists only in-frame clones, some missing. The sample yields about 160,000 clones, 65% to 85% seen once. The data were taken from a study of cytomegalovirus exposure and HLA in healthy donors. The CDR3 extends over 15 amino acids. V dropped 0 bases and J dropped 0 bases, with 7 bases sitting between them. Germline CDR1 and CDR2: SGHRS and YFSETQ. General observations from the study: Looking again later, the authors saw that most CMV-associated TCR beta chains seemed HLA-restricted.

This clonotype originated in a woman between 50 and 59 years old in good health and CMV-seropositive. The sequencing input was PBMCs. The chain recombines TRBV5-1 with TRBJ2-1; D is possibly TRBD2 (6 bases). CDR3 protein: CASSLDGSSYNEQFF. The CDR3 DNA reads TGCGCCAGCAGCTTGGACGGGAGCTCCTACAATGAGCAGTTCTTC.